The rows below give T cell receptor beta chains drawn from one sample of a study of glioma-infiltrating T cells. One entry per CDR3 protein, called by TCRdb with MiXCR from the multiplex PCR reads. The repertoire holds fewer than 55,000 distinct CDR3 sequences, with 20% to 25% as singletons. The sequenced sample consisted of glioma tissue, nonneoplastic brain tissue, or PBMCs (not recorded which). The receptors derive from a human donor with low-grade glioma or glioblastoma, undergoing nonglioma brain surgery, or in good health (not recorded which). CDR3s include the opening cysteine and the closing phenylalanine or tryptophan. Fields, in order: J gene, clone size, D gene, V gene, CDR3 DNA, CDR3 protein. The D gene is left open where the match is weak. The size entry is marked missing in some rows and otherwise reads once, few, many or a size class.

j_gene: TRBJ2-1; abundance: many; d_gene: TRBD2; v_gene: TRBV7-9; CDR3nt: TGTGCCAGCAGCCCTCGGACTAGCGGGAGAGCGAATGAGCAGTTCTTC; CDR3aa: CASSPRTSGRANEQFF
j_gene: TRBJ2-1; abundance: NA; d_gene: NA; v_gene: TRBV4-2; CDR3nt: TGTGCCAGCAGCCGAGGGGGAGGGTACAATGAGCAGTTCTTC; CDR3aa: CASSRGGGYNEQFF
j_gene: TRBJ2-3; abundance: many; d_gene: TRBD2; v_gene: TRBV5-1; CDR3nt: TGCGCCAGCAGCTTAGCGGGGCACACAGATACGCAGTATTTT; CDR3aa: CASSLAGHTDTQYF
j_gene: TRBJ2-3; abundance: many; d_gene: NA; v_gene: TRBV6-4; CDR3nt: TGTGCCAGCAGTGACCGCCCTCCTAAGGCAGATACGCAGTATTTT; CDR3aa: CASSDRPPKADTQYF
j_gene: TRBJ1-3; abundance: many; d_gene: NA; v_gene: TRBV28; CDR3nt: TGTGCCAGCAGACTCATGGGCCAGAGAAACACCATATATTTT; CDR3aa: CASRLMGQRNTIYF
j_gene: TRBJ1-3; abundance: NA; d_gene: TRBD1; v_gene: TRBV12-3/TRBV12-4; CDR3nt: TGTGCCAGCAGGGCCAGGGGGTCTGGAAACACCATATATTTT; CDR3aa: CASRARGSGNTIYF
j_gene: TRBJ1-1; abundance: medium-sized; d_gene: NA; v_gene: TRBV27; CDR3nt: TGTGCCAGCAGTACGACAGAGACTTACACTGAAGCTTTCTTT; CDR3aa: CASSTTETYTEAFF
j_gene: TRBJ2-5; abundance: NA; d_gene: NA; v_gene: TRBV20-1; CDR3nt: TGCAGTGCTAGAGCCCTCGTAGTGGGAGGACCAGGAGGGACCCAGTACTTC; CDR3aa: CSARALVVGGPGGTQYF
j_gene: TRBJ1-2; abundance: many; d_gene: NA; v_gene: TRBV11-1; CDR3nt: TGTGCCAGCAGTGACAGGCGCTCTAACTATGGCTACACCTTC; CDR3aa: CASSDRRSNYGYTF
j_gene: TRBJ2-2; abundance: NA; d_gene: TRBD2; v_gene: TRBV2; CDR3nt: TGTGCCAGCAGTACTCATAATTTTCCGGGACTAGCGGGGGGGCTTAGCACCGGGGAGCTGTTTTTT; CDR3aa: CASSTHNFPGLAGGLSTGELFF
j_gene: TRBJ1-2; abundance: many; d_gene: NA; v_gene: TRBV24-1; CDR3nt: TGTGCCACCAGTGACTTTGACGACTATGGCTACACCTTC; CDR3aa: CATSDFDDYGYTF
j_gene: TRBJ2-1; abundance: few; d_gene: NA; v_gene: TRBV4-1; CDR3nt: TGCGCCAGCAGCCAAGGAAACGGTGGTGAGCAGTTCTTC; CDR3aa: CASSQGNGGEQFF
j_gene: TRBJ1-1; abundance: many; d_gene: NA; v_gene: TRBV14; CDR3nt: TGTGCCAGCAGCTTTATATCCGGGACCAACACTGAAGCTTTCTTT; CDR3aa: CASSFISGTNTEAFF
j_gene: TRBJ2-6; abundance: NA; d_gene: NA; v_gene: TRBV20-1; CDR3nt: TGCAGTGCTAGAGATCGGTTAACTGGGGTTAACGTCCTGACTTTC; CDR3aa: CSARDRLTGVNVLTF
j_gene: TRBJ1-6; abundance: few; d_gene: NA; v_gene: TRBV7-9; CDR3nt: TGTGCCAGCAGCTCGGGGCTCTATAATTCACCCCTCCACTTT; CDR3aa: CASSSGLYNSPLHF
j_gene: TRBJ2-3; abundance: many; d_gene: NA; v_gene: TRBV15; CDR3nt: TGTGCCACCAGCCCGTCGAACACAGATACGCAGTATTTT; CDR3aa: CATSPSNTDTQYF
j_gene: TRBJ2-3; abundance: NA; d_gene: TRBD2; v_gene: TRBV18; CDR3nt: TGTGCCAGCTCCCCAACTAGCGGGGGGCATCCCGGTACGCAGTATTTT; CDR3aa: CASSPTSGGHPGTQYF
j_gene: TRBJ2-5; abundance: NA; d_gene: TRBD2; v_gene: TRBV7-2; CDR3nt: TGTGCCAGCAGCTCCCCTAGCGGGGGGGCCCTCAGGGCAGAGACCCAGTACTTC; CDR3aa: CASSSPSGGALRAETQYF
j_gene: TRBJ1-5; abundance: once; d_gene: NA; v_gene: TRBV28; CDR3nt: TGTGCCAGCAGTTTAGGAATCCGGAATCAGCCCCAGCATTTT; CDR3aa: CASSLGIRNQPQHF
j_gene: TRBJ2-2; abundance: NA; d_gene: TRBD2; v_gene: TRBV11-2; CDR3nt: TGTGCCAGCAGCCAGACGGGAGGCACCGGGGAGCTGTTTTTT; CDR3aa: CASSQTGGTGELFF
j_gene: TRBJ1-5; abundance: many; d_gene: NA; v_gene: TRBV12-3/TRBV12-4; CDR3nt: TGTGCCAGCAGGAGGGATTCAGGACAGACCAATCAGCCCCAGCATTTT; CDR3aa: CASRRDSGQTNQPQHF
j_gene: TRBJ2-5; abundance: many; d_gene: NA; v_gene: TRBV28; CDR3nt: TGTGCCAGCAGTTTAGGGCAGTACCAAGAGACCCAGTACTTC; CDR3aa: CASSLGQYQETQYF
j_gene: TRBJ2-7; abundance: many; d_gene: NA; v_gene: TRBV20-1; CDR3nt: TGCAGTGCTAGAGCGATTTCTACTTACGAGCAGTACTTC; CDR3aa: CSARAISTYEQYF
j_gene: TRBJ2-3; abundance: many; d_gene: TRBD1; v_gene: TRBV18; CDR3nt: TGTGCCAGCTCACCACCTACAGGGGGCACAGATACGCAGTATTTT; CDR3aa: CASSPPTGGTDTQYF
j_gene: TRBJ2-7; abundance: NA; d_gene: NA; v_gene: TRBV20-1; CDR3nt: TGCAGTGCACCAGACGTCGGGGGCTCCTACGAGCAGTACTTC; CDR3aa: CSAPDVGGSYEQYF
j_gene: TRBJ1-6; abundance: NA; d_gene: NA; v_gene: TRBV7-9; CDR3nt: TGTGCCAGCGGCCCGCAGAGGTTTAATTCACCCCCCCACTTT; CDR3aa: CASGPQRFNSPPHF
j_gene: TRBJ1-5; abundance: many; d_gene: NA; v_gene: TRBV19; CDR3nt: TGTGCCAGTAGTACCCAAAGAACAGGGAGTGCTCAGCCCCAGCATTTT; CDR3aa: CASSTQRTGSAQPQHF
j_gene: TRBJ2-3; abundance: many; d_gene: NA; v_gene: TRBV7-3; CDR3nt: TGTGCCAGCAGCTTAGATCTAGAGGATACGCAGTATTTT; CDR3aa: CASSLDLEDTQYF
j_gene: TRBJ1-2; abundance: many; d_gene: NA; v_gene: TRBV20-1; CDR3nt: TGCAGTGCTAGCACAGGCGGCTATGGCTACACCTTC; CDR3aa: CSASTGGYGYTF
j_gene: TRBJ2-1; abundance: many; d_gene: TRBD1; v_gene: TRBV6-2/TRBV6-3; CDR3nt: TGTGCCAGCAGTCTTGGAGACAGGGAAGGGAATGAGCAGTTCTTC; CDR3aa: CASSLGDREGNEQFF
j_gene: TRBJ1-3; abundance: many; d_gene: TRBD1; v_gene: TRBV14; CDR3nt: TGTGCCAGCCGGAGGAGGGGGCGATACACCATATATTTT; CDR3aa: CASRRRGRYTIYF
j_gene: TRBJ2-1; abundance: NA; d_gene: TRBD1; v_gene: TRBV29-1; CDR3nt: TGCAGCGTTGACCGGACAGGGGTCTACAATGAGCAGTTCTTC; CDR3aa: CSVDRTGVYNEQFF
j_gene: TRBJ1-3; abundance: many; d_gene: NA; v_gene: TRBV18; CDR3nt: TGTGCCAGCTCCCCTGGACGGAACTCTGGAAACACCATATATTTT; CDR3aa: CASSPGRNSGNTIYF
j_gene: TRBJ1-1; abundance: NA; d_gene: NA; v_gene: TRBV29-1; CDR3nt: TGCAGCCTCGGGGGGGGCACTGAAGCTTTCTTT; CDR3aa: CSLGGGTEAFF
j_gene: TRBJ2-7; abundance: few; d_gene: NA; v_gene: TRBV19; CDR3nt: TGTGCCAGTAGTAAGCACCGAGACTACGAGCAGTACTTC; CDR3aa: CASSKHRDYEQYF
j_gene: TRBJ1-5; abundance: many; d_gene: NA; v_gene: TRBV4-1; CDR3nt: TGCGCCAGCAGCCACCCCGAGGGGGGGTTGGGCAATCAGCCCCAGCATTTT; CDR3aa: CASSHPEGGLGNQPQHF
j_gene: TRBJ2-2; abundance: few; d_gene: NA; v_gene: TRBV7-9; CDR3nt: TGTGCCAGTTACTCCCAGGGGAACACCGGGGAGCTGTTTTTT; CDR3aa: CASYSQGNTGELFF
j_gene: TRBJ2-2; abundance: many; d_gene: NA; v_gene: TRBV27; CDR3nt: TGTGCCAGCAGTGAAGCCGATCGACGGGCGAACACCGGGGAGCTGTTTTTT; CDR3aa: CASSEADRRANTGELFF
j_gene: TRBJ1-4; abundance: once; d_gene: NA; v_gene: TRBV4-1; CDR3nt: TGCGCCAGCAGCCGAGAGACACTTAAAAAACTGTTTTTT; CDR3aa: CASSRETLKKLFF
j_gene: TRBJ1-1; abundance: many; d_gene: NA; v_gene: TRBV29-1; CDR3nt: TGCAGCGTTGAAGTGTTTCAGGGGCGGGACACTGAAGCTTTCTTT; CDR3aa: CSVEVFQGRDTEAFF
j_gene: TRBJ2-7; abundance: many; d_gene: NA; v_gene: TRBV24-1; CDR3nt: TGTGCCACCAGTGTCTCGGGAGTGGACGAGCAGTACTTC; CDR3aa: CATSVSGVDEQYF
j_gene: TRBJ1-2; abundance: many; d_gene: TRBD1; v_gene: TRBV27; CDR3nt: TGTGCCAGCAGTTTAGGACAGGGGGCCCCAGGAGGGGGCTACACCTTC; CDR3aa: CASSLGQGAPGGGYTF